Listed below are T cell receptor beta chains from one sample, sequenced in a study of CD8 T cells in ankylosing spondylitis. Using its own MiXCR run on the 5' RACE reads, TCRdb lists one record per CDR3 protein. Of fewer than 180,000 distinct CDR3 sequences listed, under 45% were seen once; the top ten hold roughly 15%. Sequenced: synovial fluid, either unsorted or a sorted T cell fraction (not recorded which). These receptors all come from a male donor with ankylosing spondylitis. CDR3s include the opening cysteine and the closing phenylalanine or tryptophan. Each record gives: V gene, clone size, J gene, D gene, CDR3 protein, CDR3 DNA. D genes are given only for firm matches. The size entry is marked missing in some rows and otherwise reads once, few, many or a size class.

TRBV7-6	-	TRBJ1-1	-	CASSLPRGGVTEAFF	TGTGCCAGCAGCTTACCAAGGGGGGGGGTCACTGAAGCTTTCTTT
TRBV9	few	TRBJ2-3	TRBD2	CASSKGLAVSTDTQYF	TGTGCCAGCAGCAAAGGACTAGCGGTTAGCACAGATACGCAGTATTTT
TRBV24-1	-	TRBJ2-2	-	CATSDTSFGELFF	TGTGCCACCAGTGATACCAGCTTCGGGGAGCTGTTTTTT
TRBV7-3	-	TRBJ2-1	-	CASSFYHHNEQFF	TGTGCCAGCAGCTTTTACCACCACAATGAGCAGTTCTTC
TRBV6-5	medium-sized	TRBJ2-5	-	CASTPRAEETQYF	TGTGCCAGCACTCCACGAGCAGAAGAGACCCAGTACTTC
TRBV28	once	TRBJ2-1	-	CASSIASSSYNEQFF	TGTGCCAGCAGTATAGCGTCGAGCTCCTACAATGAGCAGTTCTTC
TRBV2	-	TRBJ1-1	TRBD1	CASSERQGARGMNTEAFF	TGTGCCAGCAGCGAGCGACAGGGGGCGAGAGGAATGAACACTGAAGCTTTCTTT
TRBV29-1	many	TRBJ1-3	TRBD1	CSVEEGQGGGNTIYF	TGCAGCGTTGAAGAAGGACAGGGCGGTGGAAACACCATATATTTT
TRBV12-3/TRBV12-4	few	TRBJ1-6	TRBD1	CASSSSRQGLNSPLHF	TGTGCCAGCAGTTCTTCCCGACAGGGCCTCAATTCACCCCTCCACTTT
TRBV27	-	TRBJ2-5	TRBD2	CATTRTSGAGETQYF	TGTGCCACGACCCGGACTAGCGGGGCGGGGGAGACCCAGTACTTC
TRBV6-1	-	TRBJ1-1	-	CASSAYRVRATEAFF	TGTGCCAGCAGTGCCTACAGGGTACGTGCTACTGAAGCTTTCTTT
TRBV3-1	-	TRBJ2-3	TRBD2	CASSQVLGREWTDTQYF	TGTGCCAGCAGCCAAGTTTTGGGGCGGGAGTGGACAGATACGCAGTATTTT
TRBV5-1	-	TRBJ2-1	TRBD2	CASSILWRGDNEQFF	TGCGCCAGCAGCATACTATGGCGGGGGGATAATGAGCAGTTCTTC
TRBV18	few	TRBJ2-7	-	CASSPEGDYEQYF	TGTGCCAGCTCACCTGAAGGGGACTACGAGCAGTACTTC
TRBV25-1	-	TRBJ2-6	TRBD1	CASSDLDRAGANVLTF	TGTGCCAGCAGTGACCTCGACAGGGCTGGGGCCAACGTCCTGACTTTC
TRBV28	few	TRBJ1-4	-	CASIPSWGEGNEKLFF	TGTGCCAGCATTCCGAGTTGGGGGGAGGGGAATGAAAAACTGTTTTTT
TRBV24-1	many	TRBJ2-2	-	CATSANEDTGELFF	TGTGCCACCAGCGCAAATGAGGACACCGGGGAGCTGTTTTTT
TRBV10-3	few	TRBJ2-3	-	CAISVHTLTQYF	TGTGCCATCAGTGTCCACACCCTGACGCAGTATTTT
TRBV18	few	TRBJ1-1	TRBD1	CASSPTGTGAFF	TGTGCCAGCTCACCCACCGGGACAGGGGCTTTCTTT
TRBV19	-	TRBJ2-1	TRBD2	CASSVLTSGHSYNEQFF	TGTGCCAGTAGTGTACTTACTAGCGGGCACTCCTACAATGAGCAGTTCTTC
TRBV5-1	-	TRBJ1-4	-	CASSLTDSEATNEKLFF	TGCGCCAGCAGCCTGACAGACAGTGAGGCAACTAATGAAAAACTGTTTTTT
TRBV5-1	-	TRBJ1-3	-	CASSVADRWPGNTIYF	TGCGCCAGCAGCGTGGCAGACAGGTGGCCTGGAAACACCATATATTTT
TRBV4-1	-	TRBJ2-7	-	CASSQDQLGPSYEQYF	TGCGCCAGCAGCCAAGATCAGTTAGGCCCCTCCTACGAGCAGTACTTC